This TCR beta chain was recorded in a study of response to subunit inactivated influenza vaccine. Broader study findings: After each seasonal influenza vaccination, few new T cells are recruited, the authors suggested.

Note on this clonotype: Its specificity is unknown.

This CDR3 has 14 amino acids. V lost 8 bases to trimming and J lost 4 bases; unmatched junction nucleotides: 8. Germline assignment: CDR1 ENHRY and CDR2 SYGVKD. One entry per CDR3 protein, called by TCRdb with MiXCR from the RT-PCR reads. This table has under 550,000 distinct CDR3 sequences, roughly 7.9% appearing once. The specimen was PBMCs from blood, collected roughly 24 months after vaccination. The V gene is TRBV10-3, the J gene TRBJ1-5, with 7 bases fitting TRBD1. The source is a man aged 45 to 70 who received an inactivated influenza vaccine. This CDR3 is CAIGQGGTNQPQHF. The CDR3 coding sequence is TGTGCCATCGGGCAGGGGGGGACAAATCAGCCCCAGCATTTT.